This T cell receptor (beta chain) was sequenced in a study of blood T cell repertoires in COVID-19. Across the study: Material from acute and convalescent COVID-19 was sourced from the United States, Italy and Spain.

In the source study's methods: Reference gene primer amplification gave estimated nucleated cell counts. Repertoires were generated with immunoSEQ multiplex PCR, while TCRdb's copy carries only in-frame clones and drops some. Clone size and V and J calls were adopted from that table, with D and trimming inferred from the DNA. The sample holds 130,000 to 150,000 clones; roughly 89% are singletons and the top ten take roughly 4%. The CDR3 sequence is 15 residues long. The germline V gene encodes CDR1 LGHNA and CDR2 YSLEER. With respect to this clone: One end of the junction is discordant with germline, which a read error may explain.

Source material: peripheral blood. This chain joins TRBV4-3 and TRBJ1-1; D not certain. The sequence derives from a woman in her thirties or forties with acute or convalescent COVID-19. The CDR3 coding sequence is TGCGCCAGCAGACAAGCGTCCGGTGTGGTGTCTGAAGCTTTCTTT. It specifies CASRQASGVVSEAFF.